The rows below give T cell receptor beta chains drawn from one sample of a study of blood T cells in healthy people across ages. TCRdb passed the 5' RACE reads through MiXCR, listing each CDR3 protein once. Of 730,000 or so distinct CDR3 sequences in the sample, around 41% were seen once. The sample comprised blood. These receptors came from an older man in good health. CDR3s include the opening cysteine and the closing phenylalanine or tryptophan. A D gene is named only where the DNA matches it firmly. Rows give clone size only sometimes, using once, few, many, or a class for an expanded clone.

abundance	d_gene	v_gene	j_gene	CDR3aa	CDR3nt
-	TRBD2	TRBV20-1	TRBJ2-3	CSAYLGGADTQYF	TGCAGTGCCTACCTCGGGGGGGCAGATACGCAGTATTTT
once	TRBD2	TRBV18	TRBJ2-3	CASSPIGVAGEDTQYF	TGTGCCAGCTCACCAATCGGGGTAGCGGGGGAAGATACGCAGTATTTT
-	-	TRBV5-1	TRBJ1-5	CASSLEPSQPQHF	TGCGCCAGCAGCTTGGAACCTTCCCAGCCCCAGCATTTT
-	TRBD1	TRBV27	TRBJ2-1	CASSVGDREYNEQFF	TGTGCCAGCAGTGTAGGGGACAGGGAGTACAATGAGCAGTTCTTC
-	-	TRBV12-3/TRBV12-4	TRBJ1-2	CASSIGYGYTF	TGTGCCAGCAGCATAGGTTATGGCTACACCTTC
-	-	TRBV5-1	TRBJ2-1	CASSLPPGRTYNEQFF	TGCGCCAGCAGCTTGCCCCCGGGACGGACCTACAATGAGCAGTTCTTC
-	-	TRBV7-2	TRBJ1-2	CTSSLQGPTLPNYGYTF	TGTACCAGCAGCTTACAGGGGCCCACTCTCCCCAACTATGGCTACACCTTC
-	-	TRBV4-2	TRBJ1-6	CASSGAVSSPPHF	TGTGCCAGCAGCGGGGCAGTCAGTTCACCCCCCCACTTT
-	TRBD2	TRBV3-1	TRBJ2-4	CASSQAGGQHIQYF	TGTGCCAGCAGCCAAGCGGGGGGGCAGCACATTCAGTACTTC
-	-	TRBV29-1	TRBJ1-1	CSVEGSAGGGTEAFF	TGCAGCGTTGAAGGCTCCGCGGGTGGGGGCACTGAAGCTTTCTTT
few	-	TRBV6-2/TRBV6-3	TRBJ2-1	CASSQLYNEQFF	TGTGCCAGCAGTCAACTCTACAATGAGCAGTTCTTC
-	-	TRBV20-1	TRBJ2-7	CSARALEAVQRNEQYF	TGCAGTGCTAGAGCCCTGGAAGCGGTTCAGCGGAATGAGCAGTACTTC
once	TRBD1	TRBV12-3/TRBV12-4	TRBJ2-7	CASSLSGTGSYERYF	TGTGCCAGCAGTTTGAGCGGGACAGGGAGCTACGAGCGGTACTTC
few	-	TRBV20-1	TRBJ1-2	CSALARDYGYTF	TGCAGTGCCCTCGCTCGCGACTATGGCTACACCTTC
many	TRBD1	TRBV7-8	TRBJ2-7	CASRQGLVYEQYF	TGTGCCAGCCGACAGGGGTTGGTCTACGAGCAGTACTTC
many	TRBD1	TRBV29-1	TRBJ2-1	CSALDRGPYNEQFF	TGCAGCGCCTTAGACAGGGGGCCCTACAATGAGCAGTTCTTC
-	-	TRBV18	TRBJ2-7	CASSPGTTGYEQYF	TGTGCCAGCTCACCAGGCACGACCGGGTACGAGCAGTACTTC
-	TRBD2	TRBV20-1	TRBJ2-1	CSARTSGGARYNEQFF	TGCAGTGCTAGAACTAGCGGGGGGGCGCGCTACAATGAGCAGTTCTTC
many	-	TRBV29-1	TRBJ2-7	CSVVAGAGEQYF	TGCAGCGTTGTGGCAGGGGCGGGCGAGCAGTACTTC
-	TRBD1	TRBV7-2	TRBJ2-2	CASSLGQGGSGELFF	TGTGCCAGCAGCCTAGGACAGGGGGGGTCCGGGGAGCTGTTTTTT
few	TRBD1	TRBV7-2	TRBJ2-7	CASSLYWDSYEQYF	TGTGCCAGCAGCTTATACTGGGACAGCTACGAGCAGTACTTC
few	-	TRBV6-2/TRBV6-3	TRBJ2-3	CATKIISEDTQYF	TGTGCCACTAAGATAATCTCTGAGGATACGCAGTATTTT
once	-	TRBV6-5	TRBJ2-1	CASSYRAEQFF	TGTGCCAGCAGTTACCGGGCCGAGCAGTTCTTC
few	TRBD2	TRBV20-1	TRBJ2-1	CSALTSGRSIEQFF	TGCAGTGCTTTGACTAGCGGGAGATCGATTGAGCAGTTCTTC
-	-	TRBV7-2	TRBJ2-1	CASSRAGRYNEQFF	TGTGCCAGCAGTAGGGCGGGACGATACAATGAGCAGTTCTTC
-	-	TRBV4-3	TRBJ1-4	CASRQGRTVATNEKLFF	TGCGCCAGCAGGCAAGGGCGGACAGTCGCAACTAATGAAAAACTGTTTTTT
few	-	TRBV7-9	TRBJ2-7	CASSLDVYEQYF	TGTGCCAGCAGCCTTGACGTCTACGAGCAGTACTTC
few	-	TRBV7-9	TRBJ1-4	CASSGRHPNEKLFF	TGTGCCAGCAGTGGGAGACATCCTAATGAAAAACTGTTTTTT
few	TRBD2	TRBV4-3	TRBJ2-7	CASSQGLADAYEQYF	TGCGCCAGCAGCCAAGGTCTAGCGGACGCCTACGAGCAGTACTTC
-	-	TRBV29-1	TRBJ2-3	CSVGRSTSTDTQYF	TGCAGCGTGGGGAGGAGTACTAGCACAGATACGCAGTATTTT
-	-	TRBV7-2	TRBJ1-2	CASSLESSPRYYGYTF	TGTGCCAGCAGCTTAGAGTCCAGCCCCCGCTACTATGGCTACACCTTC
-	-	TRBV7-2	TRBJ2-1	CASRIVGSSYNEQFF	TGTGCCAGCAGAATAGTCGGCAGCTCCTACAATGAGCAGTTCTTC
-	TRBD1	TRBV20-1	TRBJ1-2	CSAEDRGLRYGYTF	TGCAGTGCCGAAGACAGGGGGCTACGCTATGGCTACACCTTC
-	-	TRBV20-1	TRBJ2-1	CSARVPGEQFF	TGCAGTGCTAGGGTCCCCGGTGAGCAGTTCTTC
-	TRBD1	TRBV15	TRBJ2-4	CATSSRQGNIQYF	TGTGCCACCAGCAGCCGACAGGGGAACATTCAGTACTTC
-	TRBD2	TRBV6-1	TRBJ2-3	CASSEAGTSGRAAQYF	TGTGCCAGCAGTGAAGCGGGGACTAGCGGGAGGGCCGCGCAGTATTTT
once	TRBD2	TRBV11-2	TRBJ2-1	CASSFEGGPSGEQFF	TGTGCCAGCAGCTTCGAGGGAGGGCCCTCGGGTGAGCAGTTCTTC
many	TRBD1	TRBV29-1	TRBJ2-1	CSAPSPGQGAAEQFF	TGCAGCGCCCCGTCCCCGGGACAGGGGGCAGCTGAGCAGTTCTTC
-	TRBD1	TRBV14	TRBJ2-6	CASSLETGHSGANVLTF	TGTGCCAGCAGCCTCGAGACAGGGCACTCTGGGGCCAACGTCCTGACTTTC
once	-	TRBV5-1	TRBJ2-5	CASERGETQYF	TGCGCCAGCGAGCGTGGAGAGACCCAGTACTTC
-	TRBD1	TRBV20-1	TRBJ2-7	CSARDVGQGSYEQYF	TGCAGTGCTAGAGATGTTGGACAGGGTTCGTACGAGCAGTACTTC
many	TRBD2	TRBV29-1	TRBJ2-1	CSVFLAGGYNEQFF	TGCAGCGTCTTTTTAGCGGGAGGCTACAATGAGCAGTTCTTC
few	-	TRBV27	TRBJ1-6	CASSSDGGFLNSPLHF	TGTGCCAGCAGTTCCGATGGGGGGTTTCTTAATTCACCCCTCCACTTT
-	-	TRBV30	TRBJ2-5	CAWSLGGVETQYF	TGTGCCTGGAGCCTAGGGGGGGTAGAGACCCAGTACTTC
-	TRBD1	TRBV6-5	TRBJ1-2	CATAKTGQGYTF	TGTGCCACTGCCAAAACGGGACAGGGCTACACCTTC
-	TRBD2	TRBV20-1	TRBJ2-3	CSASRDYSIRGSDTQYF	TGCAGTGCTAGCCGGGACTACTCGATAAGGGGCTCAGATACGCAGTATTTT